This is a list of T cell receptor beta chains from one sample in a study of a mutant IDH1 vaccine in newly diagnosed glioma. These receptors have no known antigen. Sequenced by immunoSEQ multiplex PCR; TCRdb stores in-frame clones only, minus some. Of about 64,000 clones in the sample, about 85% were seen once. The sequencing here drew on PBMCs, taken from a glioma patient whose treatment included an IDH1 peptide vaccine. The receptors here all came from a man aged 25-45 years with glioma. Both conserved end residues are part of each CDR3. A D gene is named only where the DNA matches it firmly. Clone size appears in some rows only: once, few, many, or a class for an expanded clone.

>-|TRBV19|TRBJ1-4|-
CASINQGFNEKLFF
TGTGCCAGTATCAACCAGGGATTTAATGAAAAACTGTTTTTT
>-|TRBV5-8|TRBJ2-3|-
CASSLAKLGAPTTDTQYF
TGTGCCAGCAGCTTGGCCAAATTGGGAGCCCCGACCACAGATACGCAGTATTTT
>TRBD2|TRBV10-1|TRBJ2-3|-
CASSGLAATGTDTQYF
TGCGCCAGCAGTGGTCTAGCGGCCACCGGCACAGATACGCAGTATTTT
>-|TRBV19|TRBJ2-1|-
CASTVFGSYNEQFF
TGTGCCAGTACCGTTTTCGGCTCCTACAATGAGCAGTTCTTC
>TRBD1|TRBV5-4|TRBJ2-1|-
CASRTTGGGEQFF
TGTGCCAGTAGAACTACAGGGGGCGGTGAGCAGTTCTTC
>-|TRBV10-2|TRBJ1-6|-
CASRGSSSYNSPLHF
TGCGCCAGCAGGGGGTCAAGCTCCTATAATTCACCCCTCCACTTT
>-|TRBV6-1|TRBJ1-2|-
CASSTSGQYGYTF
TGTGCCAGCAGCACGAGCGGACAATATGGCTACACCTTC
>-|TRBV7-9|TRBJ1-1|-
CASSLAPSMNTEAFF
TGTGCCAGCAGCTTAGCTCCCAGCATGAACACTGAAGCTTTCTTT
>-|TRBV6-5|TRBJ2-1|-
CASSRGATYNEQFF
TGTGCCAGCAGTAGGGGGGCCACCTACAATGAGCAGTTCTTC
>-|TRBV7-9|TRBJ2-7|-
CASRGSDYEQYF
TGTGCCAGCAGAGGGTCTGACTACGAGCAGTACTTC
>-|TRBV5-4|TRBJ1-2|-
CASSLDSANYGYTF
TGTGCCAGCAGCTTAGACAGCGCTAACTATGGCTACACCTTC
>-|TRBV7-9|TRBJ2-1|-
CASSQSNEQFF
TGTGCCAGCAGTCAGAGCAATGAGCAGTTCTTC
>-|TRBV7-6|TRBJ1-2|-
CASSLGLSPWTGYTF
TGTGCCAGCAGCTTAGGGTTGTCCCCTTGGACTGGCTACACCTTC
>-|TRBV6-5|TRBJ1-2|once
CASGGGTYYGYTF
TGTGCCAGCGGCGGGGGCACATATTATGGCTACACCTTC
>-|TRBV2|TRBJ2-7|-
CASTLILTYEQYF
TGTGCCAGCACCCTCATCTTAACCTACGAGCAGTACTTC
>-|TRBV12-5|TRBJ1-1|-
CASGLGTLRGGRCTEAFF
TGTGCTAGTGGTTTGGGCACATTGCGTGGGGGAAGGTGCACTGAAGCTTTCTTT
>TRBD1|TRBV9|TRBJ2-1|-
CASSGTGPPPRDEQFF
TGTGCCAGCAGCGGGACAGGCCCCCCCCCACGTGATGAGCAGTTCTTC
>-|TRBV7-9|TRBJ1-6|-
CASSLGRQGGAPLHF
TGTGCCAGCAGCTTAGGGCGGCAAGGGGGGGCACCCCTCCACTTT
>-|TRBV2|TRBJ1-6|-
CASTPESALFYNSPLHF
TGTGCCAGCACCCCGGAGAGCGCCCTTTTTTATAATTCACCCCTCCACTTT
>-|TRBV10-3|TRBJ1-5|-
CATSADSFYQPQHF
TGTGCCACCTCGGCCGACAGTTTTTATCAGCCCCAGCATTTT
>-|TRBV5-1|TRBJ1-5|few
CASSLPRYWRNQPQHF
TGCGCCAGCAGCTTGCCCCGTTATTGGCGCAATCAGCCCCAGCATTTT